This T cell receptor (beta chain) originates from a study of naive and memory T cell subsets. Both TRBC1 and TRBC2 were covered by a beta constant-region primer of two equimolar oligonucleotides. Four rounds of PCR amplified the ligated cDNA using nested alpha and beta constant-region primers plus SP2. TCRdb reanalysed the UMI-ligation and nested PCR reads using MiXCR and keeps one entry per CDR3 protein. The sample comprises fewer than 150,000 distinct CDR3 sequences, approximately 20% of which are singletons, and roughly 0.63% rests with the top ten. Study results and limitations: In naive cells, over 90% of TCR sequences were seen only once. Possibly reflecting memory cells re-expressing CD45RA, a few larger clonotypes occurred in naive repertoires, especially CD8.

This clonotype was seen a few times. What it binds is unknown. The V end lost 5 bases, the J end lost 3 bases, and 8 bases lay between the germline ends. This CDR3 is 13 amino acids long. Germline V gene lookup returns CDR1 SEHNR and CDR2 FQNEAQ (reference sequence). J is TRBJ1-5 and V is TRBV7-9; D unclear. Material for sequencing was naive CD8+ T cells from blood. The sequence was obtained from a human donor in good health. The CDR3 DNA reads TGTGCCAGCAGCCAAAACTTCAATCAGCCCCAGCATTTT. Translated, it gives CASSQNFNQPQHF. The whole variable domain, remainder taken from reference TRBV7-9 and TRBJ1-5, is DTGVSQNPRHKITKRGQNVTFRCDPISEHNRLYWYRQTLGQGPEFLTYFQNEAQLEKSRLLSDRFSAERPKGSFSTLEIQRTEQGDSAMYLCASSQNFNQPQHFGDGTRLSIL.